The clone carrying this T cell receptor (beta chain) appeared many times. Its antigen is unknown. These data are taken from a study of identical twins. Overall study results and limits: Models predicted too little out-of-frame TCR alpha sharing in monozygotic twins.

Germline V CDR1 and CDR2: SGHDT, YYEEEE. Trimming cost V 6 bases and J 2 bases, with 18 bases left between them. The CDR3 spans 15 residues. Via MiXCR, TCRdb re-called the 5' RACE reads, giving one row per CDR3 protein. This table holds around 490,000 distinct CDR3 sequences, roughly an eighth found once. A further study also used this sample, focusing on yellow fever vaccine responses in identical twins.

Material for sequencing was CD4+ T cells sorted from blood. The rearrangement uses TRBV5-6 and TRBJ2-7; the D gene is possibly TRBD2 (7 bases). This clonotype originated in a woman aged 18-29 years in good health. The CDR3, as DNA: TGTGCCAGCACCCCCTCAGGGGCGGGGGCCTACGAGCAGTACTTC. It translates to CASTPSGAGAYEQYF.